Each of the 13 T cell receptor beta chains below was sequenced from the same sample in a study of blood T cell repertoires in COVID-19. Profiling relied on immunoSEQ multiplex PCR, and the TCRdb table lists in-frame clones only, not all of them. The sample carries about 220,000 clones, roughly 80% recorded once. Sequencing was performed on peripheral blood. Every receptor here comes from an older woman with acute or convalescent COVID-19.

This clone occurred a few times. This chain links TRBV7-2 with TRBJ1-5; D is unclear. The CDR3 runs 14 residues. V was shortened by 8 bases and J by 4 bases, with 15 bases between the two germline ends. Germline loops: CDR1 SGHTA, CDR2 FQGNSA. In DNA form, the CDR3 reads TGTGCCAGCGCCGATCGGTCCCTTAATCAGCCCCAGCATTTT. Amino acids: CASADRSLNQPQHF.

CDR3 sequence: CASSPGELNTEAFF. DNA of the CDR3: TGCGCCAGCAGCCCGGGGGAGCTGAACACTGAAGCTTTCTTT. The chain carries TRBV4-1 and TRBJ1-1, with D possibly being TRBD1 (5 bases). The V gene's germline CDR1 is MGHRA and CDR2 YSYEKL. V was clipped by 4 bases and J by 0 bases, with 9 bases between them. The CDR3 consists of 14 residues.

The V gene is TRBV30, the J gene TRBJ1-1, with no clear D. Trimming removed 0 bases from V and 5 bases from J, with 4 bases in between. The CDR3 extends over 11 amino acids. The V gene's germline CDR1 is GTSNPN and CDR2 SVGIG (reference sequence). The CDR3 bases are TGTGCCTGGAGTGTAGAGACTGAAGCTTTCTTT. The encoded protein is CAWSVETEAFF.

The chain employs TRBV5-4 and TRBJ2-6; 10 positions match TRBD1. Germline CDR1 reads SGHNT; CDR2 reads YYREEE (reference sequence). Trimming at V came to 4 bases and at J to 0 bases, leaving 7 bases not matched to a gene. This CDR3 has 18 amino acids. This CDR3 is CASSTPTGGTSGANVLTF. The CDR3 nucleotides are TGTGCCAGCAGCACGCCGACAGGGGGCACCTCTGGGGCCAACGTCCTGACTTTC.

Regarding this clone: A junction boundary mismatches the germline segment, possibly from a read error. The CDR3 sequence: CASSPTGGSETF. The CDR3 DNA follows: TGTGCCAGCTCACCTACAGGGGGCTCAGAGACTTTT. The chain has TRBV18 and TRBJ1-4; 9 bases fit TRBD1. This CDR3 has 12 residues. The V gene's germline CDR1 is KGHSH and CDR2 LQKENI.

The chain combines TRBV19 with TRBJ2-7; no reliable D call. This CDR3 region has 14 residues. The ends were cut back, 3 bases at V and 0 bases at J, with 9 bases in the middle. Germline values: CDR1 LNHDA, CDR2 SQIVND (reference sequence). CDR3 loop: CASSIGDNSYEQYF. The CDR3 bases are TGTGCCAGTAGTATCGGCGACAACTCCTACGAGCAGTACTTC.

This chain connects TRBV19 to TRBJ1-2; D not certain. CDR1 is LNHDA and CDR2 is SQIVND in the germline V gene (reference sequence). CDR3 length: 13 amino acids. With 3 bases removed from V and 4 bases from J, the gap between germline ends came to 9 bases. The CDR3 spells CASSITSIYGYTF. DNA for the CDR3: TGTGCCAGTAGTATTACGAGCATCTATGGCTACACCTTC. Using reference TRBV19 and TRBJ1-2 for the parts outside the CDR3, the full variable domain is DGGITQSPKYLFRKEGQNVTLSCEQNLNHDAMYWYRQDPGQGLRLIYYSQIVNDFQKGDIAEGYSVSREKKESFPLTVTSAQKNPTAFYLCASSITSIYGYTFGSGTRLTVV.

This clone was detected only once. This sequence joins TRBV27 and TRBJ1-1; no clear D gene. The CDR3 has 14 residues. V lost 3 bases to trimming and J lost 0 bases, with 8 bases between them. Germline assignment: CDR1 MNHEY and CDR2 SMNVEV (reference sequence). In nucleotides, the CDR3 is TGTGCCAGCAGTTTTGGGCAGTTGAACACTGAAGCTTTCTTT. It codes for CASSFGQLNTEAFF.

V is TRBV19 and J is TRBJ2-1; 15 bases match TRBD2. With 3 bases clipped from V and 5 bases from J, the junction kept 5 bases outside the gene matches. Germline CDR1 and CDR2: LNHDA and SQIVND (reference sequence). The CDR3 loop spans 17 amino acids. The CDR3 region is CASSIPGLAGGNNEQFF. The CDR3 DNA is TGTGCCAGTAGTATTCCGGGACTAGCGGGGGGAAACAATGAGCAGTTCTTC.

V and J are TRBV4-3 and TRBJ2-5, with D possibly being TRBD1 (5 bases). Germline V gene sequence: CDR1 LGHNA, CDR2 YSLEER. This CDR3 has 15 residues. The ends were cut back, 0 bases at V and 3 bases at J, with 11 bases in the middle. The CDR3 sequence is CASSQEMVGEETQYF. For the CDR3, the DNA is TGCGCCAGCAGCCAAGAGATGGTAGGGGAAGAGACCCAGTACTTC.

The V call is TRBV3-1 (or the pseudogene TRBV3-2), the J call TRBJ2-4; D possibly corresponds to TRBD2 (6 bases). Trimming cost V 1 base and J 7 bases, with 17 bases left between them. This CDR3 has 16 amino acids. The germline CDR1 and CDR2 sequences are LGHDT and YNNKEL (reference sequence). In DNA form, the CDR3 reads TGTGCCAGCAGCCAAGGGCTAACCCTCGCGGGGAACATTCAGTACTTC. Translation gives CASSQGLTLAGNIQYF.

This chain uses TRBV7-2 with TRBJ1-2, with 8 bases aligning to TRBD1. Unmatched junction bases numbered 7, after V lost 5 bases and J lost 2 bases. The CDR3 consists of 15 residues. Per germline, CDR1 SGHTA and CDR2 FQGNSA. The CDR3 DNA is TGTGCCAGCAGCCCACCTCGGGACAGGAACTATGGCTACACCTTC. It specifies CASSPPRDRNYGYTF.

V gene TRBV14 combines with J gene TRBJ2-5; D perhaps matches TRBD1 (5 bases). Between the trimmed V and J ends, which lost 4 bases and 1 base, there was a span of 10 bases. CDR1 is SGHDN and CDR2 is FVKESK in the germline V gene. The length of the CDR3 is 14 residues. In DNA form, the CDR3 reads TGTGCCAGCAGCCGGGGCAGGACCCAAGAGACCCAGTACTTC. Translating it yields CASSRGRTQETQYF.